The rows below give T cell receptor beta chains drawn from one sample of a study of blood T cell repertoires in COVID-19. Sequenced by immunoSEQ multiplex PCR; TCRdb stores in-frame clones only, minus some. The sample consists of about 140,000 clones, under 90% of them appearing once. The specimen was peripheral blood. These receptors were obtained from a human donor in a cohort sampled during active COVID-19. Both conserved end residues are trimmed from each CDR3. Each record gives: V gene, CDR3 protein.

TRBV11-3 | ASSHALDLDEQF
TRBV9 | ASSVAPIFGVGDSEQY
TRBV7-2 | ASRRRGGGTEAF
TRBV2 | ASSGDRGIAGYT
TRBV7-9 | ASSFQGNAEAF
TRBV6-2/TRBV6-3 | ASSYGGNQETQY
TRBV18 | ASSTTGTTEAF
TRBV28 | ASSLFGRGGNTIY
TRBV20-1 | SASLFGGGEEKLF
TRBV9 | ASSPTSGQVYGYT